The entry that follows covers one T cell receptor (beta chain) sequence. The CDR3 runs 15 residues. Trimming cost V 6 bases and J 0 bases, with 9 bases left between them. Germline CDR1 is SNHLY and CDR2 is FYNNEI. These data belong to a study of T cell responses to AZD1222 COVID-19 vaccine. Produced via immunoSEQ multiplex PCR; TCRdb's table is partial and in-frame only. The sample yields under 80,000 clones, about four fifths seen once. The sequence derives from an adult who received the AZD1222 COVID-19 vaccine. Specimen: peripheral blood, collected 28 days after the second AZD1222 dose. The gene calls are TRBV2 and TRBJ1-6, with a tentative D call TRBD1 (6 bases). CDR3 sequence: CASSVQGSYNSPLHF. In DNA, the CDR3 is TGTGCCAGCAGCGTACAGGGCTCCTATAATTCACCCCTCCACTTT.